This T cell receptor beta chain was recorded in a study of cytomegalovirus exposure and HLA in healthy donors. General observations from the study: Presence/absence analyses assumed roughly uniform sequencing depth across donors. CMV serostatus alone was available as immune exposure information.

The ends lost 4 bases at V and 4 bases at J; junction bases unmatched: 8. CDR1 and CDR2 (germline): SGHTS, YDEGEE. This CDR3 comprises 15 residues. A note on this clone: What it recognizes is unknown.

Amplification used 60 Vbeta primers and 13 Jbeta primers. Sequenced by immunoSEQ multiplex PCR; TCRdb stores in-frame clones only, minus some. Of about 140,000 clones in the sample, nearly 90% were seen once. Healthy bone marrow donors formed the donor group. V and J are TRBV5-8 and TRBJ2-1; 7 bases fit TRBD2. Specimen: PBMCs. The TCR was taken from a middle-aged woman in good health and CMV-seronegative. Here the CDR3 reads CASSPGTGGYNEQFF. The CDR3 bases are TGTGCCAGCAGCCCCGGGACGGGGGGTTACAATGAGCAGTTCTTC.